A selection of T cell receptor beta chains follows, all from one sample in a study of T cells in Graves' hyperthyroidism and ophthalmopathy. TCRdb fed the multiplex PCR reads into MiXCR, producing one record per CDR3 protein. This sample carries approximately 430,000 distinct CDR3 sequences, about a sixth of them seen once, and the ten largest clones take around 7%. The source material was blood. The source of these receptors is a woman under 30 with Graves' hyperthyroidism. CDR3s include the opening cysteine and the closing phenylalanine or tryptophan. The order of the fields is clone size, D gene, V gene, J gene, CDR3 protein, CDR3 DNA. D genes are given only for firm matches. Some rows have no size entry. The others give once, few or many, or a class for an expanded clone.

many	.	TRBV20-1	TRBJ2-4	CSARIGRAEAKNIQYF	TGCAGTGCTAGAATCGGCAGGGCGGAGGCCAAAAACATTCAGTACTTC
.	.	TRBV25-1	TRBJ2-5	CAGQGVTQYF	TGTGCCGGTCAGGGCGTGACCCAGTACTTC
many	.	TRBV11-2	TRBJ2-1	CASSSDWGNEQFF	TGTGCCAGCAGCTCAGATTGGGGCAATGAGCAGTTCTTC
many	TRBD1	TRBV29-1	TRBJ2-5	CSVEGQGRETQYF	TGCAGCGTTGAGGGACAGGGGAGGGAGACCCAGTACTTC
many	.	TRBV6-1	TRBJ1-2	CASSRYDSSGGYTF	TGTGCCAGCAGTCGCTACGACTCATCGGGAGGCTACACCTTC
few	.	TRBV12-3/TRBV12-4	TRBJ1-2	CASGRGSYGYTF	TGTGCCAGCGGTCGAGGAAGTTATGGCTACACCTTC
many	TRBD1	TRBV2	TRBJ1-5	CASSPFPGQGNSNQPQHF	TGTGCCAGCAGTCCATTCCCGGGACAGGGTAACAGCAATCAGCCCCAGCATTTT
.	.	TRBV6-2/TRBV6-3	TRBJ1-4	CASSAAIRGEFSEKLFF	TGTGCCAGCAGTGCCGCCATACGAGGGGAGTTTAGTGAAAAACTGTTTTTT
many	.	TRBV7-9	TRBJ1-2	CASSQTDNYTF	TGTGCCAGCAGCCAAACAGATAACTACACCTTC
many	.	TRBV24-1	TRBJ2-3	CATSDPGTDTQYF	TGTGCCACCAGTGATCCCGGCACAGATACGCAGTATTTT
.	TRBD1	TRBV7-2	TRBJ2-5	CASSRDRGAETQYF	TGTGCCAGCAGCCGGGACAGGGGGGCAGAGACCCAGTACTTC
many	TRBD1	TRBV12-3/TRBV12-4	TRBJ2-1	CASWTGTPYNEQFF	TGTGCCAGCTGGACAGGGACCCCCTACAATGAGCAGTTCTTC
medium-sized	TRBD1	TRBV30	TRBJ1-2	CAWNGQGGIYGYTF	TGTGCCTGGAACGGACAGGGAGGCATCTATGGCTACACCTTC
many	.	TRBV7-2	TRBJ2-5	CASSLYSGAGGTQYF	TGTGCCAGCAGCTTATATAGTGGCGCCGGAGGGACCCAGTACTTC
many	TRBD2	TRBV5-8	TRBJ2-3	CASSLVLAGGDTQYF	TGTGCCAGCAGCTTGGTTCTAGCGGGAGGAGATACGCAGTATTTT
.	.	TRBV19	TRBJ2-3	CATVGRAGTDTQYF	TGTGCCACCGTGGGGCGCGCAGGCACAGATACGCAGTATTTT
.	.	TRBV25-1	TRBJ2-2	CASINGSTGELFF	TGTGCCAGCATAAACGGGAGCACCGGGGAGCTGTTTTTT
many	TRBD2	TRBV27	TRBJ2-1	CASGSYRAGSSYNEQFF	TGTGCCAGCGGAAGTTACCGAGCGGGAAGCTCCTACAATGAGCAGTTCTTC
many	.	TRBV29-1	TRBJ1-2	CSVERGNYGYTF	TGCAGCGTTGAGCGGGGAAACTATGGCTACACCTTC
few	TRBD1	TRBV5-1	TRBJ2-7	CASSLVSDRDREKYF	TGCGCCAGCAGCTTGGTTTCGGACAGGGACCGGGAGAAGTACTTC
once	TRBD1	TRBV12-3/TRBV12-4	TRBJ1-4	CASSSLRDRENKLFF	TGTGCCAGCAGTAGCCTCCGGGACAGGGAGAATAAACTGTTTTTT
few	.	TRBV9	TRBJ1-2	CASRPPEGRGRNYGYTF	TGTGCCAGCAGACCCCCCGAGGGCAGGGGACGTAACTATGGCTACACCTTC
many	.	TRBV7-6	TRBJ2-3	CASSETSTDTQYF	TGTGCCAGCAGCGAAACGAGCACAGATACGCAGTATTTT
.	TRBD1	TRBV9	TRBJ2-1	CASSVSPRQGGNEQFF	TGTGCCAGCAGCGTATCCCCAAGACAGGGGGGGAATGAGCAGTTCTTC
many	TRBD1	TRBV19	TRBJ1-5	CASSSSGVTGWTQPQHF	TGTGCCAGTAGTTCCTCAGGAGTGACAGGGTGGACACAGCCCCAGCATTTT
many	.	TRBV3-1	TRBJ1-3	CASSQRGAQGNTIYF	TGTGCCAGCAGCCAGAGGGGGGCGCAAGGAAACACCATATATTTT
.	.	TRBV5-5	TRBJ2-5	CASSLPSDGETQYF	TGTGCCAGCAGCTTGCCCTCGGACGGAGAGACCCAGTACTTC
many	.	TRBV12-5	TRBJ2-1	CASGLSRGLDEQFF	TGTGCTAGTGGTCTCTCGCGGGGGCTCGATGAGCAGTTCTTC
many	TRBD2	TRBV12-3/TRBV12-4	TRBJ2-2	CASSPSGSNTGELFF	TGTGCCAGCAGTCCTAGCGGGAGTAACACCGGGGAGCTGTTTTTT
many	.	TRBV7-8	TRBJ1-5	CASSLDRVNQPQHF	TGTGCCAGCAGCTTAGATCGAGTAAATCAGCCCCAGCATTTT
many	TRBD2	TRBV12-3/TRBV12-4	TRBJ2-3	CASSSLAGGERDTQYF	TGTGCCAGCAGTTCACTAGCGGGGGGGGAGCGGGATACGCAGTATTTT
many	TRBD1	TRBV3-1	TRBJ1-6	CASSPGTGGSYNSPLHF	TGTGCCAGCAGCCCTGGGACAGGGGGCTCCTATAATTCACCCCTCCACTTT
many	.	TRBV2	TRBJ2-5	CASSGTAPILETQYF	TGTGCCAGCAGTGGAACAGCTCCCATTTTAGAGACCCAGTACTTC
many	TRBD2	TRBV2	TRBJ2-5	CASRESSGGERETQYF	TGTGCCAGCAGGGAGTCTAGCGGGGGGGAGAGAGAGACCCAGTACTTC
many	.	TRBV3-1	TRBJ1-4	CASGGWTSGKLFF	TGTGCCAGCGGGGGATGGACAAGTGGAAAACTGTTTTTT
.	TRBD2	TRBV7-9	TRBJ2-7	CASSSWTSGSHEQYF	TGTGCCAGCAGCTCGTGGACTAGCGGGAGCCACGAGCAGTACTTC
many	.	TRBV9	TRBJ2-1	CASSVGASYNEQFF	TGTGCCAGCAGCGTAGGGGCCTCCTACAATGAGCAGTTCTTC
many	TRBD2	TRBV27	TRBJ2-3	CASSYTPAGDTQYF	TGTGCCAGCAGTTATACTCCAGCGGGGGATACGCAGTATTTT
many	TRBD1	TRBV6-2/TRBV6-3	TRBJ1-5	CASSFVTGVQIQPQHF	TGTGCCAGCAGCTTTGTGACAGGGGTACAAATCCAGCCCCAGCATTTT
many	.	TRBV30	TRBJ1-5	CAWNSRNQPQHF	TGTGCCTGGAATTCACGGAATCAGCCCCAGCATTTT
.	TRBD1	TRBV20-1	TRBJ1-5	CSARAGQGNWANQPQHF	TGCAGTGCTAGAGCGGGACAGGGGAACTGGGCAAATCAGCCCCAGCATTTT
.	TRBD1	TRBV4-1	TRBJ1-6	CASSQVGTGISPLHF	TGCGCCAGCAGCCAAGTCGGGACAGGGATCTCACCCCTCCACTTT
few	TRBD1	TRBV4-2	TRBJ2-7	CASSRAGTGNYEQYF	TGTGCCAGCAGCCGCGCCGGGACAGGAAATTACGAGCAGTACTTC
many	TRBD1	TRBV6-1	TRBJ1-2	CASRPTGGGYGYTF	TGTGCCAGCAGACCAACAGGGGGTGGCTATGGCTACACCTTC
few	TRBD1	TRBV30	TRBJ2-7	CAWSGAGGRSYEQYF	TGTGCCTGGAGTGGGGCAGGGGGCCGCTCCTACGAGCAGTACTTC
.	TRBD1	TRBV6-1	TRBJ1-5	CASRQDRVGQPQHF	TGTGCCAGCAGACAGGACAGGGTTGGTCAGCCCCAGCATTTT
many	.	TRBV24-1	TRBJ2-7	CATSDSGRSGYEQYF	TGTGCCACCAGTGATTCAGGGAGATCAGGCTACGAGCAGTACTTC
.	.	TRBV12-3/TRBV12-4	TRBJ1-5	CASSLVGVGNQPQHF	TGTGCCAGCAGTTTAGTCGGGGTTGGCAATCAGCCCCAGCATTTT
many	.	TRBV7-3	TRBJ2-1	CASSPGLNEQFF	TGTGCCAGCAGCCCAGGTTTGAATGAGCAGTTCTTC
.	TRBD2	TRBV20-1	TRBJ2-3	CSARERLAGDTQYF	TGCAGTGCTAGAGAACGACTAGCGGGTGATACGCAGTATTTT
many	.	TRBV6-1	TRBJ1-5	CASSAQGVGQPQHF	TGTGCCAGCAGTGCCCAGGGTGTAGGGCAGCCCCAGCATTTT
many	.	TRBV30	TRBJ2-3	CAWSGPLSTDTQYF	TGTGCCTGGAGTGGTCCCCTAAGCACAGATACGCAGTATTTT
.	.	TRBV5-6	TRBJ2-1	CASSRRGLSYNEQFF	TGTGCCAGCAGCCGGAGGGGGTTGTCCTACAATGAGCAGTTCTTC
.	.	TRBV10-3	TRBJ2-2	CAISEPPNTGELFF	TGTGCCATCAGTGAGCCGCCGAACACCGGGGAGCTGTTTTTT
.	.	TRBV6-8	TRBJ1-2	CASSYSITDGHTF	TGTGCCAGCAGTTACTCGATAACGGATGGCCACACCTTC
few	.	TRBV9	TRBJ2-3	CASSAHRASSTDTQYF	TGTGCCAGCAGCGCTCACAGGGCTTCTAGCACAGATACGCAGTATTTT
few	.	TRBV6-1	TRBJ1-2	CASSEALQGIRNYGYTF	TGTGCCAGCAGTGAAGCGCTTCAGGGGATTCGTAACTATGGCTACACCTTC
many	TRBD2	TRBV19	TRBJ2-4	CARKAGGSLAKNIQYF	TGTGCCAGGAAAGCGGGAGGCTCTCTAGCCAAAAACATTCAGTACTTC
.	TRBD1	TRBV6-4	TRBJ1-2	CASSDSTGDGYTF	TGTGCCAGCAGTGACTCAACAGGGGATGGCTACACCTTC